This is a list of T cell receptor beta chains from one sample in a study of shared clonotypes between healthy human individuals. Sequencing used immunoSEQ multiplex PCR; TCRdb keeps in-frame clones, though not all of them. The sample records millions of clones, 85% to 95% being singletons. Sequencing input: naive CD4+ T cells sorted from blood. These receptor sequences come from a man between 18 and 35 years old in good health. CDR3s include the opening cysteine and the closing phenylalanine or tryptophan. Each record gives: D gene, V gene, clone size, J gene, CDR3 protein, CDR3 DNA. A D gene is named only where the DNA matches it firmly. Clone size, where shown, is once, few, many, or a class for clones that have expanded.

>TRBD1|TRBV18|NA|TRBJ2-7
CASSPGQGSYEQYF
TGTGCCAGCTCCCCGGGACAGGGCTCCTACGAGCAGTACTTC
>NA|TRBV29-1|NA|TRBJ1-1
CSVVSYFPEAFF
TGCAGCGTTGTGTCATATTTCCCTGAAGCTTTCTTT
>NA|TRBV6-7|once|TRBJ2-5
CASKTDRRQETQYF
TGTGCCAGCAAGACAGACAGGCGGCAAGAGACCCAGTACTTC
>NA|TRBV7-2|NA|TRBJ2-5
CASSTSRESGGTQYF
TGTGCCAGCAGCACCAGCCGGGAGTCAGGGGGGACCCAGTACTTC
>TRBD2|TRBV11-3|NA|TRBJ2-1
CASSLEASGRNEQFF
TGTGCCAGCAGCTTAGAGGCTAGCGGGAGGAATGAGCAGTTCTTC
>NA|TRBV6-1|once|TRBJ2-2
CASSEIGATSGGELFF
TGTGCCAGCAGTGAAATTGGAGCTACGTCGGGCGGGGAGCTGTTTTTT
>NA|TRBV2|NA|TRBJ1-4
CASSARGYNEKLFF
TGTGCCAGCAGTGCCAGGGGTTATAATGAAAAACTGTTTTTT
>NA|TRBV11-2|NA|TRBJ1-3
CASSPLRTGNTIYF
TGTGCCAGCAGCCCCTTGAGGACTGGAAACACCATATATTTT
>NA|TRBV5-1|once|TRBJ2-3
CASSTGSSGTDTQYF
TGCGCCAGCAGTACGGGATCTAGCGGCACAGATACGCAGTATTTT
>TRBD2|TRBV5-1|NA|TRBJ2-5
CASSLVASSGQETQYF
TGCGCCAGCAGCTTGGTCGCGTCTAGCGGACAAGAGACCCAGTACTTC
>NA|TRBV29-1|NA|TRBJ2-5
CSVKAAQETQYF
TGCAGCGTCAAGGCTGCACAGGAGACCCAGTACTTC
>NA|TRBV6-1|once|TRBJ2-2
CASSERRGDTGELFF
TGTGCCAGCAGTGAAAGAAGGGGGGACACCGGGGAGCTGTTTTTT
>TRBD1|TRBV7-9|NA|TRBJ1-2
CASSLDRVDGYTF
TGTGCCAGCAGCTTGGACAGGGTCGATGGCTACACCTTC
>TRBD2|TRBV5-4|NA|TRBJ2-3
CASSFLAGYTDTQYF
TGTGCCAGCAGCTTTCTAGCGGGGTACACAGATACGCAGTATTTT
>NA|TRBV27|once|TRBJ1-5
CASSLYDNQPQHF
TGTGCCAGCAGTTTATATGACAATCAGCCCCAGCATTTT
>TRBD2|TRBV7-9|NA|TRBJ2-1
CASSRTSDSYNEQFF
TGTGCCAGCAGCCGGACTAGCGATTCCTACAATGAGCAGTTCTTC
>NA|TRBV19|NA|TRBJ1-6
CASSISQTLNSPLHF
TGTGCCAGTAGTATAAGTCAAACCCTCAATTCACCCCTCCACTTT
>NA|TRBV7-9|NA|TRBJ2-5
CASSLGSLKTQYF
TGTGCCAGCAGCTTGGGATCTCTGAAGACCCAGTACTTC
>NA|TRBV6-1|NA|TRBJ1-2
CASSELGVNYGYTF
TGTGCCAGCAGTGAATTGGGAGTTAACTATGGCTACACCTTC
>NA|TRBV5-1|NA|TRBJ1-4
CASSTARGLEKLFF
TGCGCCAGCAGCACCGCCAGGGGCCTTGAAAAACTGTTTTTT
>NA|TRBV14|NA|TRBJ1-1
CASSRILNTEAFF
TGTGCCAGCAGCCGTATCTTGAACACTGAAGCTTTCTTT
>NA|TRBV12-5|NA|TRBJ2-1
CASGKPLNSYNEQFF
TGTGCTAGTGGTAAGCCGCTGAACTCCTACAATGAGCAGTTCTTC
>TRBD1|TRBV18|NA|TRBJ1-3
CASSPTGDGNTIYF
TGTGCCAGCTCACCGACAGGGGATGGAAACACCATATATTTT
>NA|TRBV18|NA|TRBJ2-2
CASSPAQNTGELFF
TGTGCCAGCTCACCAGCCCAGAACACCGGGGAGCTGTTTTTT
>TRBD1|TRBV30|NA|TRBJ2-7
CAWKKPGQGSNEQYF
TGTGCCTGGAAAAAACCGGGACAGGGTAGTAACGAGCAGTACTTC
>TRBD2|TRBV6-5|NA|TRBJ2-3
CASSRGTSGNPTQYF
TGTGCCAGCAGTCGCGGGACTAGCGGGAACCCTACGCAGTATTTT
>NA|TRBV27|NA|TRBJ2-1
CASSLGTPDNEQFF
TGTGCCAGCAGTTTGGGGACCCCTGACAATGAGCAGTTCTTC
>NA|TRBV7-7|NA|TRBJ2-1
CASSLDPAGNNEQFF
TGTGCTAGCAGCTTAGATCCGGCTGGAAATAATGAGCAGTTCTTC
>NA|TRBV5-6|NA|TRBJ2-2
CASSFHLGELFF
TGTGCCAGCAGCTTCCATCTCGGGGAGCTGTTTTTT
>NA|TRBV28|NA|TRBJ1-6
CASSFSSRGDNSPLHF
TGTGCCAGCAGTTTTAGTTCGAGGGGGGATAATTCACCCCTCCACTTT
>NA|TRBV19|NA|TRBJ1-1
CASSAWTDAFF
TGTGCCAGTAGTGCCTGGACCGACGCTTTCTTT